This T cell receptor (beta chain) is from a study of cytomegalovirus exposure and HLA in healthy donors (dated by TCRdb to the late 2010s). Describing the broader study: In an earlier analysis of about 560 of the donors, around 290 Gb of sequence data and some 100 million unique TCR beta sequences from about 179 million T cells were reported. An early release that covered approximately 600 HLA-typed donors contained 250 to 350 gigabases of sequencing data and 70 million to 100 million unique TCR sequences. The genetic ancestry cluster associated with self-reported Caucasian donors included roughly 84% of the approximately 430 genotyped donors. The study aimed to test whether signatures of past pathogen exposure could be identified by cataloging public T cell receptors. Using immunosequencing, the study profiled T cell repertoires from 666 subjects and related those repertoires to cytomegalovirus serostatus. A separate validation cohort of some 130 different subjects was used in addition to the approximately 700-subject first cohort. To predict cytomegalovirus infection status, the study brought together high-throughput TCR immunosequencing, statistical association of individual TCRs with disease status, and machine learning. In a later analysis, previously published TCR beta repertoires from some 640 donors were re-analyzed and high-resolution HLA genotyping was added so that TCR occurrence patterns could be studied. In the later analysis, no new phenotypic data were used to find candidate immune exposures; instead, reliance was placed on TCR beta sequences and their occurrence across donors. In an earlier analysis of 550 to 700 of the donors, high-throughput TCR beta sequencing was used to judge whether each TCR beta V gene segment behaved as functional or pseudogenic. Donor age, sex, ethnicity and CMV serostatus were compiled alongside the repertoire data. A later genetic analysis used genome-wide SNP genotypes for about 65% of the 666 donors, treating that subset as a discovery cohort. All discovery cohort repertoires had been generated using a single sequencing platform. Both class I and class II loci were covered by HLA typing, at four-digit resolution. Typing coverage differed by locus: A, B, C, DRB1 and DQB1 were typed in about 620-640 donors, DQA1 in 500 to 550, DPA1 in 600 to 610, and DPB1 in approximately 450. A handful of DR-DQ haplotypes were handled as single units for association and clustering because linkage in the cohort was strong. Among almost 400 genotyped donors of the cohort, an average of approximately 250,000 unique TCR beta nucleotide sequences were sequenced per donor, around a sixth of them non-productive.

This clone was observed a single time. Its antigen is not yet known. Base qualities are not recorded, but no much larger clone differs from it by a single base. The cohort consisted of some 670 healthy bone marrow donors. At the time of sampling, all cohort members were nominally healthy, though unrecorded immune exposures were likely present. The donor was CMV seronegative and was included in the group of 352 seronegative cohort members. Each donor provided a peripheral blood sample, and peripheral blood mononuclear cells were used for TCR beta sequencing. The Qiagen DNeasy Blood Extraction Kit was used to extract genomic DNA from the blood cell samples. Receptors were amplified or captured by the immunoSEQ multiplex PCR assay. The multiplex PCR relied on a mix of 60 forward primers for TCR Vbeta segments and 13 reverse primers for TCR Jbeta segments. The CDR3 region of rearranged TCR beta genes was amplified from genomic DNA with a multiplex PCR assay. On the Illumina HiSeq System, the amplified TCR beta libraries were sequenced as 87-base-pair reads. On the study's bioinformatics: In a later analysis, some 80 million unique TCR beta chains were counted across the 650 to 750 repertoires, and some 10 million of these chains were shared by at least two donors. Raw reads were error-corrected and collapsed into unique sequences with a nearest-neighbor algorithm that merged closely related sequences to remove PCR and sequencing errors. CDR3 sequences were aligned to IMGT reference sequences to assign V, D and J gene segments. For a sequence to be retained, a match of at least six nucleotides was required to both a V gene segment and a J gene segment. A rearrangement counted as productive if the CDR3 had no stop codons and remained in frame with V and J, and every other rearrangement counted as non-productive. CDR3 was defined according to IMGT convention as the region running from the second conserved V-encoded cysteine to the conserved J-encoded phenylalanine. The earlier analysis of 550 to 650 of the donors excluded any sequence lacking an unambiguous match to a single V gene segment. An earlier analysis of just under 600 of the donors called V segments functional above 56.7% productive rearrangements and segregating when the between-donor standard deviation exceeded 5%. A statistical classification framework was developed to diagnose cytomegalovirus status using the catalog of TCR beta chain sequences. In a later analysis, V and J genes were assigned by comparing TCR nucleotide sequences against IMGT/GENE-DB human TR gene sequences. The TCRdist pipeline was used in a later analysis to assign CDR3 sequences and most-parsimonious VDJ recombination scenarios. In a later analysis, every TCR beta chain was defined by the combination of its CDR3 amino acid sequence and its V-gene family, and reads without a unique V-gene family were dropped. A later analysis removed 450 to 600 highly shared, low-generation-probability nucleotide sequences to deal with suspected cross-contamination and a sequencing artifact. A later analysis calculated a clonal expansion index for each public chain from normalized within-repertoire ranks of inferred template counts. A later analysis computed generation probabilities with a VDJ recombination model fitted to out-of-frame rearrangements, and checked the results against IGoR. Hypergeometric tests were used in a later analysis to score TCR-TCR, TCR-HLA and TCR-CMV co-occurrence, with a repertoire-size bias correction applied to the TCR pairs. False discovery rates were estimated in a later analysis by permuting HLA or CMV assignments 20 times. In a later analysis, co-occurring TCRs were grouped using DBSCAN, with TCRdist sequence similarity added in when clustering inside HLA-allele-positive subsets. Co-occurrence clustering excluded repertoires with fewer than 30,000 or more than 120,000 public chains, plus five with anomalous nucleotide sharing. TCRdb limited this immuneACCESS table to in-frame rearrangements with V and J called. A share of clones is missing; checked studies link under half to unresolved V genes, and the rest is unexplained. The V and J calls and clone size are taken from that table; D and trimming were inferred from the DNA. The sample table lists some 150,000 clones, around 77% of them with a count of one. The ten largest clonotypes hold 1.5% to 2% of the sample.

On the study overall, not on this receptor specifically: CMV serostatus was the only immune exposure information available for the cohort. A further reported finding was that TCR beta sequences accurately predicted the HLA-A and HLA-B alleles for most subjects in the first cohort. According to a later analysis, parvovirus B19, influenza, CMV and Epstein-Barr virus appeared linked to several top co-occurrence clusters. The study listed 164 TCR beta chains as associated with cytomegalovirus. According to a later analysis, most CMV-associated TCR beta chains appeared to be HLA-restricted, and the HLA associations seemed to be driven largely by CMV exposure. Over 15 rarely observed V segments, including chromosome 9 orphons, were excluded from the earlier analysis of some 590 of the donors because counts were too low. In this cohort, only TCR beta chains were sequenced, and detectable features were limited by the absence of alpha or paired-chain data. In a later genetic analysis, fewer N-insertions in productive TCRs were reported among donors in an Asian-associated ancestry cluster than the approximately 670-donor mean. A group of highly shared sequence variants was considered likely to be a technical artifact of the sequencing pipeline. According to a later analysis, TCR association rates differed among HLA loci, with DRB1 alleles showing the most associated TCRs and HLA-C alleles showing the fewest. Presence/absence analyses assumed roughly uniform sequencing depth across donors, an assumption that may not hold. A few of the identified cytomegalovirus-associated TCR beta chains were confirmed in vitro to be specific for cytomegalovirus antigens. At a false discovery rate of 0.05, a later analysis linked about 16,000 TCR beta sequences to specific HLA alleles. In both the original and validation cohorts, the classifier was reported to diagnose cytomegalovirus status with high specificity and sensitivity. In an earlier analysis of around 600 of the donors, most TCR beta V segments appeared in productive rearrangements about 90% or about 30% of the time, broadly matching IMGT annotations. A later genetic analysis associated a missense DCLRE1C variant with V-gene and J-gene trimming of TCR beta chains, and an independent cohort replicated the association. Strong co-occurrence of HLA alleles, especially DR and DQ, made assigning TCR associations to individual alleles difficult. Linkage disequilibrium might explain the correlated functional status among segregating V segments, but an unknown experimental factor could not be excluded. Because HLA typing was unavailable for some donors at each locus, only the typed subset was used in association tests. In a later analysis, HLA-associated TCR beta chains were found to be more clonally expanded and to have lower generation probabilities than equally common non-associated chains. The authors suggested that the approach could potentially be extended to other disease states and immunological phenotypes. Across donors, most TCR sequences were observed very rarely, whereas some public TCRs were present in many individuals.

The receptor's source is a woman in her 30s in good health and CMV-seronegative. The sequenced material came from PBMCs.

The DNA reads TGTGCCAGCAGCTCCCTCTCTATTGGCTACACCTTC. Protein translation: CASSSLSIGYTF. The V gene is TRBV5-6 and the J gene is TRBJ1-2; the D gene cannot be resolved reliably. From its cysteine to its phenylalanine, the CDR3 spans 12 amino acids. Only the CDR3 portion is preserved as DNA: 36 bases, with reading frame beginning at the first base. CDR1 and CDR2 are read off the germline V gene as SGHDT and YYEEEE. V loses 3 bases, J loses 7 bases, and the germline ends lie 10 bases apart. Reference TRBV5-6 and TRBJ1-2 genes cover what lies past the CDR3, so the full variable domain is DAGVTQSPTHLIKTRGQQVTLRCSPKSGHDTVSWYQQALGQGPQFIFQYYEEEERQRGNFPDRFSGHQFPNYSSELNVNALLLGDSALYLCASSSLSIGYTFGSGTRLTVV.